These 8 T cell receptor beta chains were all obtained from the same sample, sequenced in a study of metastatic and nonmetastatic thyroid tumors. The entire patient cohort was treatment-naive prior to thyroid surgery. MiXCR re-clonotyped the PCR reads for TCRdb. The sample carries fewer than 100,000 clones, more than 13% recorded once. The material sequenced was blood. The receptors were gathered from a female donor with papillary thyroid cancer or a benign thyroid nodule (not recorded which). Some clones in this sample may be carry-over from other donors' samples.

This clone was seen repeatedly, ten times or more. The rearrangement joins TRBV4-1 to TRBJ1-5, with a tentative D call TRBD1 (5 bases). CDR1 is MGHRA, CDR2 YSYEKL, per germline. The CDR3 covers 18 residues. V was pared by 0 bases and J by 5 bases, with 20 bases between. As DNA, the CDR3 is TGCGCCAGCAGCCAAGATTTGCGGTTAAATGACAGAGATCAGCCCCAGCATTTT. It encodes CASSQDLRLNDRDQPQHF.

With regard to this clone: A much larger clone differs by one base, so this may be a read error. This sequence joins TRBV19 and TRBJ2-7, with 7 positions matching TRBD1. Germline CDR1 reads LNHDA; CDR2 reads SQIVND (reference sequence). The CDR3 spans 13 residues. The CDR3 region has the DNA TGTGCCAGTAGTGACAGGGCCTCCTACGAGAAGTACTTC. Translated, it gives CASSDRASYEKYF. Full variable domain (rest looked up from reference TRBV19 and TRBJ2-7): DGGITQSPKYLFRKEGQNVTLSCEQNLNHDAMYWYRQDPGQGLRLIYYSQIVNDFQKGDIAEGYSVSREKKESFPLTVTSAQKNPTAFYLCASSDRASYEKYFGPGTRLTVT.

This clone was found many times. The V gene is TRBV6-6, the J gene TRBJ2-3, with 15 bases matching TRBD2. V trimming: 10 bases; J trimming: 5 bases; junction bases outside the gene matches: 13. Germline V gene data show CDR1 as MNHNY and CDR2 as SVGAGI (reference sequence). The length of the CDR3 is 17 residues. CDR3 nucleotides: TGTGCCATCAATTTCCGGACTAGCGGGGGGGCTGGAGATACGCAGTATTTT. Translating gives CAINFRTSGGAGDTQYF.

This clone was picked up a small number of times. The junction departs from germline at one end; a sequencing error may be responsible. The chain carries TRBV7-9 and TRBJ2-5, with TRBD2 matching 7 bases. CDR3 length: 16 amino acids. The germline CDR1 and CDR2 sequences are SEHNR and FQNEAQ (reference sequence). This chain's CDR3 is CASILASGGGRETQYF. DNA of the CDR3: TGTGCCAGCATCTTAGCGTCGGGGGGAGGTAGAGAGACCCAGTACTTC.

This clone was seen a few times. With a much larger clone just one base away, this may be a read error. The same CDR3 also results from other DNA sequences found in this sample. The J gene is TRBJ2-2, the V gene TRBV9; D uncertain. The ends were cut back, 0 bases at V and 8 bases at J, with 2 bases in the middle. The CDR3 runs 11 residues. Germline lookup yields CDR1 SGDLS and CDR2 YYNGEE. The CDR3, as DNA: TGTGCCAGCAGCGTAGCTGGGGAGCTGTTTTTT. It translates to CASSVAGELFF.

This clone has a count of ten or more. This rearrangement joins TRBV2 to TRBJ1-2; D call uncertain. The CDR3 sequence is 11 residues long. Germline assignment: CDR1 SNHLY and CDR2 FYNNEI. With 11 bases removed from V and 2 bases from J, the gap between germline ends came to 9 bases. DNA of the CDR3: TGTGCCTCCCTGTCCAACTATGGCTACACCTTC. It codes for CASLSNYGYTF.

This clone has a count of ten or more. No conserved phenylalanine or tryptophan ends this CDR3, so it is likely a read error. The V and J genes are TRBV20-1 and TRBJ2-1, with TRBD2 matching over 12 bases. This CDR3 comprises 14 residues. V was clipped by 6 bases and J by 4 bases; unmatched bases: 4. Germline values: CDR1 DFQATT, CDR2 SNEGSKA (reference sequence). The CDR3 region is CSALTSGGYNEQFL. The CDR3 nucleotides read TGCAGTGCACTTACTAGCGGGGGGTACAATGAGCAGTTCCTC.

This clone was counted many times. In the same sample, other DNA sequences code for this CDR3. The J gene is TRBJ2-1, the V gene TRBV12-1; no DNA check was done on the table's D call, TRBD2. TRBV12-1 corresponds to a pseudogene. The CDR3 extends over 20 amino acids. CDR3 coding DNA: TGTGCCAGCAGCTTTTCCTCGGGACTAGCGGGGGTAATCCGGTCCAATGAGCAGTTCTTC. Amino acids: CASSFSSGLAGVIRSNEQFF.